This T cell receptor beta chain was obtained from a study of immune evolution from preneoplasia to lung adenocarcinoma. Study-wide results and caveats: Top clone share appeared to fall from AAH through AIS, MIA, adenocarcinoma.

As regards this clone: What it recognizes is unknown.

The CDR3 consists of 14 residues. V shed 2 bases, J shed 2 bases, and the junction held 2 bases outside the gene matches. Looked up from germline, CDR1 is MGHDK and CDR2 is SYGVNS. Clones were sequenced by immunoSEQ multiplex PCR, and TCRdb holds only the in-frame ones, with some missing. The sample has 10,000 or so clones; around 79% are singletons. Two lung cancer pathologists independently confirmed each histologic diagnosis. This clonotype was sampled from an older donor with lung adenocarcinoma. The sample consisted of FFPE minimally invasive lung adenocarcinoma tissue. This chain joins TRBV25-1 and TRBJ2-5; 7 bases are shared with TRBD2. CDR3 sequence: CASSERGGQETQYF. The DNA for the CDR3 is TGTGCCAGCAGTGAACGCGGGGGTCAAGAGACCCAGTACTTC.